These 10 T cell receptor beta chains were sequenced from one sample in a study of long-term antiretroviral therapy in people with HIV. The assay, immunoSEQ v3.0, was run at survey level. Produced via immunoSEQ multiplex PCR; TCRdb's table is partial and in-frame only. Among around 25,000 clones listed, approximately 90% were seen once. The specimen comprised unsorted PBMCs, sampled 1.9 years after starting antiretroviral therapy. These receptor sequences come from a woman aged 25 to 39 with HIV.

The CDR3 bases are TGTGCCTGGAGTGTAATATACAATGAGCAGTTCTTC. Protein: CAWSVIYNEQFF. V gene TRBV30 combines with J gene TRBJ2-1; no firm D call. This CDR3 region has 12 residues. In germline, CDR1 is GTSNPN, CDR2 SVGIG (reference sequence). Trimming removed 0 bases at V and 4 bases at J, with 4 bases between.

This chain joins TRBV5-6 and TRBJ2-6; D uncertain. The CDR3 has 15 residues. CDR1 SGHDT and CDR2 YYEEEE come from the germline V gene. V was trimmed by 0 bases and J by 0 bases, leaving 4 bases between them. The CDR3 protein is CASSLVHSGANVLTF. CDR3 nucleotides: TGTGCCAGCAGCTTGGTCCACTCTGGGGCCAACGTCCTGACTTTC. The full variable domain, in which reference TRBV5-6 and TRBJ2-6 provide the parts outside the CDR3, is DAGVTQSPTHLIKTRGQQVTLRCSPKSGHDTVSWYQQALGQGPQFIFQYYEEEERQRGNFPDRFSGHQFPNYSSELNVNALLLGDSALYLCASSLVHSGANVLTFGAGSRLTVL.

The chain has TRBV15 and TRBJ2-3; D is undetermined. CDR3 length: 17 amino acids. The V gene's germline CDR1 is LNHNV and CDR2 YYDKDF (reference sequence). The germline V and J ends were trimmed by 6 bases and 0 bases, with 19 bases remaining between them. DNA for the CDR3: TGTGCCACCAGGAGTTTGGGGATAACCCCTAGCACAGATACGCAGTATTTT. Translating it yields CATRSLGITPSTDTQYF. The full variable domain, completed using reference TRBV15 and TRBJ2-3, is DAMVIQNPRYQVTQFGKPVTLSCSQTLNHNVMYWYQQKSSQAPKLLFHYYDKDFNNEADTPDNFQSRRPNTSFCFLDIRSPGLGDTAMYLCATRSLGITPSTDTQYFGPGTRLTVL.

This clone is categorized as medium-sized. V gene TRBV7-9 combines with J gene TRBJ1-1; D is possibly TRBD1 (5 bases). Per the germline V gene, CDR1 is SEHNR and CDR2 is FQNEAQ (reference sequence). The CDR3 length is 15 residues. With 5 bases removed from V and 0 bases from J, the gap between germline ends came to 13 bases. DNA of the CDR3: TGTGCCAGCAGCGGGGGGACGGGAATGAACACTGAAGCTTTCTTT. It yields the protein CASSGGTGMNTEAFF. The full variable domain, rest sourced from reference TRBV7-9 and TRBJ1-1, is DTGVSQNPRHKITKRGQNVTFRCDPISEHNRLYWYRQTLGQGPEFLTYFQNEAQLEKSRLLSDRFSAERPKGSFSTLEIQRTEQGDSAMYLCASSGGTGMNTEAFFGQGTRLTVV.

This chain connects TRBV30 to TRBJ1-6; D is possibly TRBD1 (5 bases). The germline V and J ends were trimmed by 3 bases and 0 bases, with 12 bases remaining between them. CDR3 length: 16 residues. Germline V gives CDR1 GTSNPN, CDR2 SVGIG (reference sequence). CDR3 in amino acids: CAWSRGLSSYNSPLHF. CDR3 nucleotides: TGTGCCTGGAGCCGGGGCCTCAGCTCCTATAATTCACCCCTCCACTTT.

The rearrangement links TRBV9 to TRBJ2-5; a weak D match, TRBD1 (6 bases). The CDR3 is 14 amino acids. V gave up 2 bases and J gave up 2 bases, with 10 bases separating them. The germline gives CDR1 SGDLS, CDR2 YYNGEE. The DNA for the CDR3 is TGTGCCAGCAGCGTGGGACAAATTCAAGAGACCCAGTACTTC. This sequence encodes CASSVGQIQETQYF. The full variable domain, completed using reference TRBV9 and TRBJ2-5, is DSGVTQTPKHLITATGQRVTLRCSPRSGDLSVYWYQQSLDQGLQFLIQYYNGEERAKGNILERFSAQQFPDLHSELNLSSLELGDSALYFCASSVGQIQETQYFGPGTRLLVL.

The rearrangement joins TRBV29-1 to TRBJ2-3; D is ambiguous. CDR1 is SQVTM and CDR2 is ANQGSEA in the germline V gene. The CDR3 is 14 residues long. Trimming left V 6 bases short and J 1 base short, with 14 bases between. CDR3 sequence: CSVPLIPGTDTQYF. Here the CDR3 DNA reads TGCAGCGTCCCCTTAATTCCCGGCACAGATACGCAGTATTTT.

The CDR3 loop is CASSQGQRGGTDTQYF. CDR3 DNA: TGCGCCAGCAGCCAAGGCCAGCGGGGGGGCACAGATACGCAGTATTTT. V is TRBV4-1 and J is TRBJ2-3; TRBD2 aligns across 9 bases. J lost 1 base, V lost 1 base, and 3 bases had no gene match. Germline CDR1 reads MGHRA; CDR2 reads YSYEKL. This CDR3 contains 16 residues.

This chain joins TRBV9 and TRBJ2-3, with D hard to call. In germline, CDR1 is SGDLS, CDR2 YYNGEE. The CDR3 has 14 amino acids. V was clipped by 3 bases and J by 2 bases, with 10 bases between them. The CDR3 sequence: CASSANVYTDTQYF. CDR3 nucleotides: TGTGCCAGCAGCGCTAATGTCTACACAGATACGCAGTATTTT.

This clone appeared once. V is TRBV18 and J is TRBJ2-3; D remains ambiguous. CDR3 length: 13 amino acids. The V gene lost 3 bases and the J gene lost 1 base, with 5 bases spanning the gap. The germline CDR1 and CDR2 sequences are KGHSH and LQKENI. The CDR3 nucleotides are TGTGCCAGCTCACCTGCGGGCACAGATACGCAGTATTTT. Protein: CASSPAGTDTQYF.